A selection of T cell receptor beta chains follows, all from one sample in a study of T cell repertoires in cytomegalovirus infection. Their cognate antigens are unknown. A single record per CDR3 protein comes from TCRdb applying MiXCR to the reads. This table holds some 480,000 distinct CDR3 sequences, roughly a third found once. Specimen: cultured PBMCs, collected from culture after CMV antigen stimulation. The receptors were sampled from a human donor in good health (CMV status not recorded). Some clones in this sample may be carry-over from other donors' samples. CDR3s include the opening cysteine and the closing phenylalanine or tryptophan. The order of the fields is V gene, clone size, D gene, J gene, CDR3 DNA, CDR3 protein. D genes are given only for firm matches. Clone size is given for some rows only: seen once, a few or many times, or a class if the clone is expanded.

v_gene: TRBV12-3/TRBV12-4; abundance: -; d_gene: TRBD2; j_gene: TRBJ2-1; CDR3nt: TGTGCCAGCAAAACTAGCGGGAGGGTCCATGAGCAGTTCTTC; CDR3aa: CASKTSGRVHEQFF
v_gene: TRBV27; abundance: -; d_gene: -; j_gene: TRBJ2-1; CDR3nt: TGTGCCAGCAGTTTATCGGCTCGCCTGGCCTACAATGAGCAGTTCTTC; CDR3aa: CASSLSARLAYNEQFF
v_gene: TRBV24-1; abundance: few; d_gene: -; j_gene: TRBJ1-2; CDR3nt: TGTGCCACCAGTGATCACGGGGCCTTTTACGGCTACACCTTC; CDR3aa: CATSDHGAFYGYTF
v_gene: TRBV12-5; abundance: many; d_gene: -; j_gene: TRBJ1-5; CDR3nt: TGTGCTAGTGGTTTGGTACCCCGTCATCTCAGCAATCAGCCCCAGCATTTT; CDR3aa: CASGLVPRHLSNQPQHF
v_gene: TRBV25-1; abundance: -; d_gene: -; j_gene: TRBJ2-7; CDR3nt: TGTGCCAGCAGTGACCCGACAGGCTCCCACGAGCAGTACTTC; CDR3aa: CASSDPTGSHEQYF
v_gene: TRBV24-1; abundance: -; d_gene: TRBD2; j_gene: TRBJ2-1; CDR3nt: TGTGCCACCAGCCGAGCGGGACTCTACAATGAGCAGTTCTTC; CDR3aa: CATSRAGLYNEQFF
v_gene: TRBV14; abundance: -; d_gene: TRBD2; j_gene: TRBJ2-1; CDR3nt: TGTGCCAGCAGCCACCTGACTAGCGCCGTGGAGGATGAGCAGTTCTTC; CDR3aa: CASSHLTSAVEDEQFF
v_gene: TRBV12-3/TRBV12-4; abundance: few; d_gene: -; j_gene: TRBJ2-3; CDR3nt: TGTGCCAGCAGTCCACGGAGGACGCAGTATTTT; CDR3aa: CASSPRRTQYF
v_gene: TRBV7-9; abundance: few; d_gene: -; j_gene: TRBJ2-1; CDR3nt: TGTGCCAGCAGCCCCCGGGACAACTATTACAATGAGCAGTTCTTC; CDR3aa: CASSPRDNYYNEQFF
v_gene: TRBV20-1; abundance: -; d_gene: -; j_gene: TRBJ1-5; CDR3nt: TGCAGTGCTAGTCACAGGGCGGGGATCAATCAGCCCCAGCATTTT; CDR3aa: CSASHRAGINQPQHF
v_gene: TRBV27; abundance: -; d_gene: -; j_gene: TRBJ2-3; CDR3nt: TGTGCCAGCAGTAGGACGGTGGACACAGATACGCAGTATTTT; CDR3aa: CASSRTVDTDTQYF
v_gene: TRBV7-2; abundance: -; d_gene: -; j_gene: TRBJ2-5; CDR3nt: TGTGCCAGCAGCCCAACTTCCGCGGGAAACGTAGAGACCCAGTACTTC; CDR3aa: CASSPTSAGNVETQYF
v_gene: TRBV12-3/TRBV12-4; abundance: few; d_gene: TRBD2; j_gene: TRBJ2-3; CDR3nt: TGTGCCAGCAGTTTTCGAACTAGCGGGAGTTCAGATACGCAGTATTTT; CDR3aa: CASSFRTSGSSDTQYF
v_gene: TRBV9; abundance: few; d_gene: -; j_gene: TRBJ2-7; CDR3nt: TGTGCCAGCAGCCCGGATGGAGGACCCGCGGCCTACGAGCAGTACTTC; CDR3aa: CASSPDGGPAAYEQYF
v_gene: TRBV4-1; abundance: -; d_gene: -; j_gene: TRBJ1-6; CDR3nt: TGCGCCAGCAGCCAAGAGAACGGGGCCTATAATTCACCCCTCCACTTT; CDR3aa: CASSQENGAYNSPLHF
v_gene: TRBV20-1; abundance: -; d_gene: -; j_gene: TRBJ2-3; CDR3nt: TGCAGTGCTCCCAACCCGACGACAGATACGCAGTATTTT; CDR3aa: CSAPNPTTDTQYF
v_gene: TRBV7-2; abundance: many; d_gene: -; j_gene: TRBJ2-3; CDR3nt: TGTGCCAGCAGCTTAGCAGCGGCAGGCGATACGCAGTATTTT; CDR3aa: CASSLAAAGDTQYF
v_gene: TRBV6-1; abundance: -; d_gene: TRBD2; j_gene: TRBJ2-2; CDR3nt: TGTGCCAGCAGGGGGGGACTAGCGGGAGAGAAAGGAACCGGGGAGCTGTTTTTT; CDR3aa: CASRGGLAGEKGTGELFF
v_gene: TRBV7-2; abundance: few; d_gene: -; j_gene: TRBJ2-2; CDR3nt: TGTGCCAGCACCCCGGCCGGGGAGCTGTTTTTT; CDR3aa: CASTPAGELFF
v_gene: TRBV6-6; abundance: -; d_gene: -; j_gene: TRBJ1-4; CDR3nt: TGTGCCAGCAGCCGGGTCAATGGTGAAAAACTGTTTTTT; CDR3aa: CASSRVNGEKLFF
v_gene: TRBV7-9; abundance: few; d_gene: -; j_gene: TRBJ2-4; CDR3nt: TGTGCCAGCAGCTTAGTCGGGGCGCAGGGCCCAATAGCCAAAAACATTCAGTACTTC; CDR3aa: CASSLVGAQGPIAKNIQYF